Each of the 8 T cell receptor beta chains below was sequenced from the same sample in a study of identical twins. TCRdb used MiXCR to reprocess the 5' RACE reads, holding one entry per CDR3 protein. The repertoire holds under 450,000 distinct CDR3 sequences, with around a sixth as singletons. The source material was naive T cells sorted from blood. These receptors all stem from a man aged 45-60 years in good health.

The CDR3 DNA reads as TGTGCCAGCAGCTTAGCAGCGGTCACAGATACGCAGTATTTT. It encodes CASSLAAVTDTQYF. V gene TRBV7-2 combines with J gene TRBJ2-3; D may be TRBD2 (5 bases). Germline V CDR1 and CDR2: SGHTA, FQGNSA. The CDR3 is 14 residues long. Trimming cost V 0 bases and J 2 bases, with 6 bases left between them.

The sample holds many counts of this clonotype. This rearrangement joins TRBV5-1 to TRBJ2-7; the match to TRBD1 covers 8 bases. Unmatched junction bases numbered 9, after V lost 4 bases and J lost 9 bases. The CDR3 contains 13 residues. Germline V lookup: CDR1 SGHRS, CDR2 YFSETQ. DNA for the CDR3: TGCGCCAGCAGCGGACAGGACAGGGCGGGGCAGTACTTC. Its protein product is CASSGQDRAGQYF.

The sample holds many counts of this clonotype. The V and J genes are TRBV20-1 and TRBJ2-7, with D possibly being TRBD1 (6 bases). Germline CDR1 DFQATT, CDR2 SNEGSKA (reference sequence). The CDR3 is made up of 14 amino acids. V was cut by 1 base and J by 0 bases, with 10 bases left in between. The CDR3 DNA is TGCAGTGCTAGAGTGGACAGTAGCTCCTACGAGCAGTACTTC. This sequence encodes CSARVDSSSYEQYF.

This clonotype showed up just a few times. This chain joins TRBV7-2 and TRBJ2-7, with D possibly being TRBD2 (5 bases). Per germline, CDR1 SGHTA and CDR2 FQGNSA. CDR3 length: 11 amino acids. Trimming left V 5 bases short and J 6 bases short, with 8 bases between. The CDR3 is CASSRTLEQYF. As DNA, the CDR3 is TGTGCCAGCAGCCGGACTCTCGAGCAGTACTTC.

This clonotype has only a few counts. This chain uses TRBV7-2 with TRBJ2-7; TRBD2 matches at 10 bases. The junction had 7 bases not matched to a gene; V was cut back by 5 bases and J by 6 bases. CDR3 length: 14 residues. Germline V gene data show CDR1 as SGHTA and CDR2 as FQGNSA. In nucleotides, the CDR3 is TGTGCCAGCAGCCCTACTAGCGGGACTCTCGAGCAGTACTTC. Its translation: CASSPTSGTLEQYF. The full variable domain, its missing parts supplied by reference TRBV7-2 and TRBJ2-7, is GAGVSQSPSNKVTEKGKDVELRCDPISGHTALYWYRQSLGQGLEFLIYFQGNSAPDKSGLPSDRFSAERTGGSVSTLTIQRTQQEDSAVYLCASSPTSGTLEQYFGPGTRLTVT.

As concerns this clonotype: A much more abundant neighbour one base away suggests this may be a read error. This chain joins TRBV20-1 and TRBJ2-7, with a possible D match to TRBD1 (5 bases). Germline V gene data show CDR1 as DFQATT and CDR2 as SNEGSKA (reference sequence). The V gene lost 0 bases and the J gene lost 6 bases, with 15 bases spanning the gap. The CDR3 extends over 14 amino acids. The CDR3 here is CSARDLGLTCEQYF. DNA of the CDR3: TGCAGTGCTAGAGATCTGGGGCTTACCTGCGAGCAGTACTTC.

This chain links TRBV9 with TRBJ1-1; D uncertain. CDR1 is SGDLS and CDR2 is YYNGEE in the germline V gene. The CDR3 has 16 amino acids. Deletions cut 0 bases from V and 3 bases from J, with 15 bases between. DNA of the CDR3: TGTGCCAGCAGCGTAGAGCCAGGAATCGGACACACTGAAGCTTTCTTT. Protein product: CASSVEPGIGHTEAFF. The full variable domain, completed using reference TRBV9 and TRBJ1-1, is DSGVTQTPKHLITATGQRVTLRCSPRSGDLSVYWYQQSLDQGLQFLIQYYNGEERAKGNILERFSAQQFPDLHSELNLSSLELGDSALYFCASSVEPGIGHTEAFFGQGTRLTVV.

The chain uses TRBV20-1 and TRBJ1-6, with 7 positions matching TRBD1. The CDR3 has 16 residues. The ends lost 6 bases at V and 0 bases at J; junction bases unmatched: 8. Germline CDR1 is DFQATT and CDR2 is SNEGSKA (reference sequence). In DNA, the CDR3 is TGCAGTGCGTTACAGGGGTCAAGCTCCTATAATTCACCCCTCCACTTT. It yields the protein CSALQGSSSYNSPLHF.